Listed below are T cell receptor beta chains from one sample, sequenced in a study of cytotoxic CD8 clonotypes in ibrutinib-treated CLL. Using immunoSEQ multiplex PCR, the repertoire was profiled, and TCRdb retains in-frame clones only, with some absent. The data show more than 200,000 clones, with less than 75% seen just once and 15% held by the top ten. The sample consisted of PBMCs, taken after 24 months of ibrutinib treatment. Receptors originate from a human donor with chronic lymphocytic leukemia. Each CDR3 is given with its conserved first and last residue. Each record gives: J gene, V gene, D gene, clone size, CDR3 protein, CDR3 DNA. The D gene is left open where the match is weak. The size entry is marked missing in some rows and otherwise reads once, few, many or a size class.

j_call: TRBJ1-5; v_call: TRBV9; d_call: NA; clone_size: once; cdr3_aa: CASSPNGGQENQPQHF; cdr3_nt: TGTGCCAGCAGCCCAAACGGGGGGCAGGAGAATCAGCCCCAGCATTTT
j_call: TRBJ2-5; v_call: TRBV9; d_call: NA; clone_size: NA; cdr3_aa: CASSLGTGETQYF; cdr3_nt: TGTGCCAGCAGCCTCGGGACTGGGGAGACCCAGTACTTC
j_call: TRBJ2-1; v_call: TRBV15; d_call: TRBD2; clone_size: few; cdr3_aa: CATSRDEWAGGFF; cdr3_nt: TGTGCCACCAGCAGAGATGAGTGGGCGGGAGGGTTCTTC
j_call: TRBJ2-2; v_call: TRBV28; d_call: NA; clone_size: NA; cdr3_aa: CASSLGPGELFF; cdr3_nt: TGTGCCAGCAGTTTAGGCCCCGGGGAGCTGTTTTTT
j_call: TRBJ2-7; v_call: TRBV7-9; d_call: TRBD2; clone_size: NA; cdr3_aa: CASSGERGLKYEQYF; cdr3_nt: TGTGCCAGCAGCGGGGAGAGGGGACTAAAGTACGAGCAGTACTTC
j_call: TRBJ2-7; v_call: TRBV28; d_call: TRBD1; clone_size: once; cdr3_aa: CASNKGQSLGEQYF; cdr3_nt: TGTGCCAGCAATAAGGGACAGAGCCTCGGGGAGCAGTACTTC
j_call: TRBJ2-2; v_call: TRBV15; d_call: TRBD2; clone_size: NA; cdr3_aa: CATSRDRTSGSNTGELFF; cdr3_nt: TGTGCCACCAGCAGAGATAGGACTAGCGGGAGTAATACCGGGGAGCTGTTTTTT
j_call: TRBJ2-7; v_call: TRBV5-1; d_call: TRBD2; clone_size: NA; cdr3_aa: CASAPLAGLKSYEQYF; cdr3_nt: TGCGCCAGCGCCCCCCTAGCGGGGTTAAAGTCCTACGAGCAGTACTTC
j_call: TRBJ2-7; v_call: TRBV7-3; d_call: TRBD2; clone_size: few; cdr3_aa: CASSLSGRFYEQYF; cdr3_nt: TGTGCCAGCAGCCTTAGCGGGAGGTTCTACGAGCAGTACTTC
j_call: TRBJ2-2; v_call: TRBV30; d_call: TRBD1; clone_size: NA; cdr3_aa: CAWDRGSGELFF; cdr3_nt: TGTGCCTGGGACAGGGGTTCCGGGGAGCTGTTTTTT
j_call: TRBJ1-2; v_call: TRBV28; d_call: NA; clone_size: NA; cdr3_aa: CASSFGVAGYTF; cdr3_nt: TGTGCCAGCAGTTTTGGGGTTGCTGGCTACACCTTC
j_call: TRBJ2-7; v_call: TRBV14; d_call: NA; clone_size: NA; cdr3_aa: CASSTTASYEQYF; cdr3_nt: TGTGCCAGCAGCACAACAGCATCCTACGAGCAGTACTTC
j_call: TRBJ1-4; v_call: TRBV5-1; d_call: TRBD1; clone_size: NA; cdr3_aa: CASSDQGASNEKLFF; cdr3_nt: TGCGCCAGCAGCGACCAGGGGGCGTCTAATGAAAAACTGTTTTTT
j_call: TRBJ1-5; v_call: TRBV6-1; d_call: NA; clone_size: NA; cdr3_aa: CASSEQGLGQPQHF; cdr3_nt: TGTGCCAGCAGTGAGCAGGGCCTTGGTCAGCCCCAGCATTTT
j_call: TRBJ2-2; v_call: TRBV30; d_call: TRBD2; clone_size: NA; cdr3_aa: CAWTSSGRDNTGELFF; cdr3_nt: TGTGCCTGGACAAGTAGCGGGAGGGATAACACCGGGGAGCTGTTTTTT
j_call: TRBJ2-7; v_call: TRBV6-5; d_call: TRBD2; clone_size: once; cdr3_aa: CASSYAGEGNEQYF; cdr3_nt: TGTGCCAGCAGTTACGCGGGAGAAGGTAACGAGCAGTACTTC